The 29 T cell receptor beta chains given below trace back to one sample, sequenced in a study of shared clonotypes between healthy human individuals. Assay: immunoSEQ multiplex PCR; the TCRdb copy retains only in-frame clones and omits some. Of roughly 1,000,000 clones listed, about 80% are singletons. Sequencing input: memory CD4+ T cells from PBMCs. Subset indicated: CD45RA-negative fraction. These receptors were taken from a man aged 18 to 29 in good health. Some clones in this sample may be carry-over from other donors' samples.

This clone has only a few counts. The chain recombines TRBV27 with TRBJ2-7, with TRBD2 identical over 13 bases. J gave up 3 bases and V 5 bases, and 7 bases lay outside the gene matches. The germline V gene encodes CDR1 MNHEY and CDR2 SMNVEV (reference sequence). This CDR3 has 16 amino acids. Here the CDR3 reads CASSVGLAGEDYEQYF. In nucleotides, the CDR3 is TGTGCCAGCAGTGTTGGACTAGCGGGGGAGGACTACGAGCAGTACTTC.

This clone was observed at least ten times. The rearrangement links TRBV4-1 to TRBJ2-7; D not certain. The CDR3 has 15 amino acids. Germline CDR1 MGHRA, CDR2 YSYEKL. Trimming removed 2 bases at V and 0 bases at J, with 11 bases between. CDR3 bases: TGCGCCAGCAGCCAAACCCCGACGGACTCCTACGAGCAGTACTTC. Translated: CASSQTPTDSYEQYF.

The chain couples TRBV19 to TRBJ2-7; tentative D call: TRBD1 (5 bases). The CDR3 has 15 residues. The germline V gene has CDR1 LNHDA and CDR2 SQIVND (reference sequence). Deletions cut 5 bases from V and 0 bases from J, with 14 bases between. Here the CDR3 reads CASSPRQNPSYEQYF. In nucleotides, the CDR3 is TGTGCCAGTAGTCCGCGACAGAACCCCTCCTACGAGCAGTACTTC.

The rearrangement joins TRBV18 to TRBJ1-1; no clear D. V lost 0 bases to trimming and J lost 3 bases, with 11 bases between them. Germline V CDR1 and CDR2: KGHSH, LQKENI. CDR3 size: 15 residues. This CDR3 is CASSPPSTADTEAFF. In DNA form, the CDR3 reads TGTGCCAGCTCACCACCATCCACAGCGGACACTGAAGCTTTCTTT.

The chain uses TRBV18 and TRBJ2-6; 11 bases fit TRBD2. The CDR3 contains 18 residues. Germline lookup yields CDR1 KGHSH and CDR2 LQKENI. V shed 6 bases and J 4 bases; nucleotides not matched to a gene: 11. In DNA form, the CDR3 reads TGTGCCAGCTCCCAGGAACTAGCGGGAGTGTTAGGGGCCAACGTCCTGACTTTC. Its protein is CASSQELAGVLGANVLTF. The whole variable domain, filled in from reference TRBV18 and TRBJ2-6, reads NAGVMQNPRHLVRRRGQEARLRCSPMKGHSHVYWYRQLPEEGLKFMVYLQKENIIDESGMPKERFSAEFPKEGPSILRIQQVVRGDSAAYFCASSQELAGVLGANVLTFGAGSRLTVL.

CDR3: CSVEFRQGNTEAFF. CDR3 sequence (DNA): TGCAGCGTTGAGTTCAGACAGGGGAACACTGAAGCTTTCTTT. The chain has TRBV29-1 and TRBJ1-1, with 7 bases identical to TRBD1. Trimming took 3 bases from V and 1 from J; bases not matched to a gene: 5. The CDR3 contains 14 residues. Germline assignment: CDR1 SQVTM and CDR2 ANQGSEA. The whole variable domain, filled in from reference TRBV29-1 and TRBJ1-1, reads SAVISQKPSRDICQRGTSLTIQCQVDSQVTMMFWYRQQPGQSLTLIATANQGSEATYESGFVIDKFPISRPNLTFSTLTVSNMSPEDSSIYLCSVEFRQGNTEAFFGQGTRLTVV.

This clone occurred a few times. Here the CDR3 DNA reads TGCGCCAGCAGCTTGCTGGTCCACTCGGGCTACACCTTC. Translating gives CASSLLVHSGYTF. The chain is built from TRBV5-1 and TRBJ1-2; the D is unclear. The CDR3 totals 13 residues. Germline-derived CDR1 and CDR2 are SGHRS and YFSETQ. V lost 1 base, J lost 8 bases, and 12 bases lay in between.

The J gene is TRBJ2-1, the V gene TRBV5-1; the D gene is possibly TRBD2 (6 bases). Trimming removed 1 base at V and 3 bases at J, with 11 bases between. The length of the CDR3 is 15 residues. The germline V gene encodes CDR1 SGHRS and CDR2 YFSETQ. For the CDR3, the DNA is TGCGCCAGCAGCTTGCGCGGGGAAGGCTACAATGAGCAGTTCTTC. This encodes CASSLRGEGYNEQFF.

A few counts support this clone. The chain combines TRBV6-5 with TRBJ1-1; D unresolved. This CDR3 spans 12 amino acids. V lost 10 bases, J lost 10 bases, and 19 bases lay in between. Germline V gene lookup returns CDR1 MNHEY and CDR2 SVGAGI. CDR3 nucleotides: TGTGCCACGAAGACCGGGCCCCTGGCAGCTTTCTTT. It codes for CATKTGPLAAFF.

This chain links TRBV7-2 with TRBJ1-2; perhaps TRBD1 as D (5 bases). This CDR3 comprises 13 residues. V was pared by 6 bases and J by 4 bases, with 12 bases between. The germline V gene has CDR1 SGHTA and CDR2 FQGNSA. The chain's CDR3 is CASRLEGPYGYTF. DNA for the CDR3: TGTGCCAGCAGGCTCGAGGGACCCTATGGCTACACCTTC.

The gene calls are TRBV7-8 and TRBJ2-7, with D unclear. This CDR3 has 14 amino acids. CDR1 is SGHVS, CDR2 FQNEAQ, per germline. V was trimmed by 9 bases and J by 1 base, leaving 16 bases between them. The CDR3 reads CASKMSINSYEQYF. The CDR3 region has the DNA TGTGCCAGTAAAATGTCGATCAATTCCTACGAGCAGTACTTC.

The V and J genes are TRBV19 and TRBJ2-7; weak D call: TRBD1 (6 bases). V lost 7 bases and J lost 2, with 15 bases in between. CDR1 and CDR2 from the germline V gene are LNHDA and SQIVND (reference sequence). There are 14 residues in the CDR3. This chain's CDR3 is CASTATGTPYEQYF. In DNA form, the CDR3 reads TGTGCCAGTACCGCGACAGGTACCCCCTACGAGCAGTACTTC. Using reference TRBV19 and TRBJ2-7 for the parts outside the CDR3, the full variable domain is DGGITQSPKYLFRKEGQNVTLSCEQNLNHDAMYWYRQDPGQGLRLIYYSQIVNDFQKGDIAEGYSVSREKKESFPLTVTSAQKNPTAFYLCASTATGTPYEQYFGPGTRLTVT.

This chain links TRBV10-3 with TRBJ2-3; a weak D match, TRBD2 (6 bases). The CDR3 runs 18 residues. The ends were cut back, 6 bases at V and 11 bases at J, with 33 bases in the middle. Germline-derived CDR1 and CDR2 are ENHRY and SYGVKD. CDR3 DNA: TGTGCCATCAGAGTCCGGGACTCCTACTCCGTAGCACAGAATGGGCAGTATTTT. It encodes CAIRVRDSYSVAQNGQYF.

This rearrangement joins TRBV30 to TRBJ1-2, with 8 bases lining up with TRBD1. CDR1 GTSNPN and CDR2 SVGIG come from the germline V gene (reference sequence). The CDR3 consists of 13 residues. V shed 3 bases and J 4 bases; nucleotides not matched to a gene: 4. CDR3 sequence: CAWRGGQAYGYTF. CDR3 sequence (DNA): TGTGCCTGGAGGGGGGGACAGGCCTATGGCTACACCTTC.

This chain uses TRBV4-3 with TRBJ1-4, with D maybe TRBD1 (5 bases). CDR3 length: 18 residues. The V end was cut by 0 bases, the J end by 4 bases, with 18 bases between. In germline, CDR1 is LGHNA, CDR2 YSLEER. The CDR3 nucleotides read TGCGCCAGCAGCCAAGAATCGTCCTCCGGGACGAGTAATGAAAAACTGTTTTTT. As protein: CASSQESSSGTSNEKLFF.

The table lists this clone with a few counts. This chain connects TRBV29-1 to TRBJ2-3; D unclear. The CDR3 runs 12 residues. Germline lookup yields CDR1 SQVTM and CDR2 ANQGSEA. Here the CDR3 reads CNKVRRPHTQYF. The CDR3 bases are TGCAACAAGGTAAGACGGCCACATACGCAGTATTTT.

This sequence joins TRBV27 and TRBJ1-5; D is possibly TRBD1 (6 bases). The CDR3 spans 15 residues. The germline CDR1 and CDR2 sequences are MNHEY and SMNVEV (reference sequence). The germline V and J ends were trimmed by 6 bases and 6 bases, with 18 bases remaining between them. The CDR3 spells CASSVTWGASQPQHF. As DNA, the CDR3 is TGTGCCAGCAGCGTTACGTGGGGGGCGAGTCAGCCCCAGCATTTT.

The chain carries TRBV6-5 and TRBJ2-1; D unclear. The CDR3 length is 12 residues. The germline CDR1 and CDR2 sequences are MNHEY and SVGAGI. V lost 5 bases to trimming and J lost 10 bases, with 12 bases between them. In nucleotides, the CDR3 is TGTGCCAGCAGTACCCTCCTAAGGGAGCAGTTCTTC. This codes for CASSTLLREQFF.

The chain joins TRBV7-8 to TRBJ1-2, with D perhaps matching TRBD1 (6 bases). The CDR3 length is 13 residues. CDR1 is SGHVS and CDR2 is FQNEAQ in the germline V gene. CDR3 in DNA: TGTGCAGCCGGACAGCAGGCTAACTATGGCTACACCTTC. Amino acids: CAAGQQANYGYTF.

V is TRBV5-1 and J is TRBJ2-1; possibly TRBD1 for D (6 bases). The CDR3 runs to 14 residues. Germline V gene lookup returns CDR1 SGHRS and CDR2 YFSETQ. With 4 bases removed from V and 5 bases from J, the gap between germline ends came to 13 bases. The CDR3 is CASSLMGADNEQFF. The CDR3 DNA follows: TGCGCCAGCAGCCTAATGGGGGCAGACAATGAGCAGTTCTTC.

The genes are TRBV5-6 and TRBJ1-1; a possible D gene is TRBD1 (6 bases). Germline CDR1 SGHDT, CDR2 YYEEEE. V shed 4 bases and J shed 7 bases, with 17 bases lying between them. There are 14 residues in the CDR3. The CDR3 nucleotides read TGTGCCAGCAGCGCCGGGACACTGCACGGTGAAGCTTTCTTT. The encoded protein is CASSAGTLHGEAFF.

The chain joins TRBV5-1 to TRBJ2-1; 7 positions match TRBD2. The germline CDR1 and CDR2 sequences are SGHRS and YFSETQ. After removal of 4 bases from V and 5 bases from J, the junction contained 9 bases not matched to a gene. The CDR3 runs 15 residues. The DNA of the CDR3 is TGCGCCAGCAGCCCCCTTTCCAGCGGGAACAATGAGCAGTTCTTC. Its translation is CASSPLSSGNNEQFF.

On this clone itself: A single base separates this from a much larger clone, so it may be a read error. J is TRBJ2-5 and V is TRBV7-6; 12 positions match TRBD2. V trimming: 5 bases; J trimming: 5 bases; junction bases outside the gene matches: 6. This CDR3 region has 15 residues. CDR1 and CDR2 (germline): SGHVS, FNYEAQ. CDR3 amino acids: CASSLRLAGVETQYF. The CDR3 DNA reads TGTGCCAGCAGCCTTAGACTAGCGGGAGTGGAGACCCAGTACTTC.

The V call is TRBV2, the J call TRBJ2-3, with 14 bases lining up with TRBD2. J gave up 5 bases and V 3 bases, and 7 bases lay outside the gene matches. The CDR3 is 17 residues long. CDR1 SNHLY and CDR2 FYNNEI come from the germline V gene. As DNA, the CDR3 is TGTGCCAGCAGTGACGCAAGACTAGCGGGAGGGGTAGATACGCAGTATTTT. It codes for CASSDARLAGGVDTQYF.

This chain uses TRBV6-5 with TRBJ2-3, with no clear D. This CDR3 is 12 amino acids long. V lost 8 bases to trimming and J lost 6 bases, with 12 bases between them. CDR1 and CDR2 (germline): MNHEY, SVGAGI. The chain's CDR3 is CASVGSKDTQYF. Here the CDR3 DNA reads TGTGCCAGCGTGGGATCGAAGGATACGCAGTATTTT.

The chain is built from TRBV30 and TRBJ2-3, with D unresolved. The V gene's germline CDR1 is GTSNPN and CDR2 SVGIG (reference sequence). The length of the CDR3 is 14 residues. V lost 2 bases, J lost 0 bases, and 9 bases lay in between. CDR3 sequence reads: CAWSTPSSTDTQYF. CDR3 DNA sequence: TGTGCCTGGAGTACCCCCTCTAGCACAGATACGCAGTATTTT.

The genes are TRBV4-1 and TRBJ2-3; D is ambiguous. The V gene lost 1 base and the J gene lost 2 bases, with 10 bases spanning the gap. Germline V gene sequence: CDR1 MGHRA, CDR2 YSYEKL. The CDR3 totals 15 residues. The CDR3 region has the DNA TGCGCCAGCAGCCAAGGGGGTGTGAACACAGATACGCAGTATTTT. This translates into CASSQGGVNTDTQYF.

The rearrangement uses TRBV7-8 and TRBJ2-5, with TRBD1 as a possible D gene (5 bases). Germline loops: CDR1 SGHVS, CDR2 FQNEAQ. V dropped 5 bases and J dropped 3 bases, with 13 bases sitting between them. This CDR3 is 14 amino acids long. CDR3 sequence reads: CASSLGHIEETQYF. In nucleotides, the CDR3 is TGTGCCAGCAGCCTCGGACACATAGAAGAGACCCAGTACTTC.

V and J are TRBV14 and TRBJ2-5, with TRBD2 matching 8 bases. Germline values: CDR1 SGHDN, CDR2 FVKESK. The length of the CDR3 is 16 residues. Trimming cost V 5 bases and J 4 bases; bases outside gene matches: 12. This chain's CDR3 is CASSAAGGGRRETQYF. In nucleotides, the CDR3 is TGTGCCAGCAGCGCCGCGGGGGGCGGGAGACGAGAGACCCAGTACTTC.